The 8 T cell receptor beta chains below were found in one sample sequenced in a study of glioma-infiltrating T cells. Amplification of TCR alpha and beta CDR3 regions from RNA used iRepertoire nested multiplex PCR. Via MiXCR, TCRdb re-called the multiplex PCR reads, giving one row per CDR3 protein. Among under 200,000 distinct CDR3 sequences listed, over 40% were seen once. The sequenced material came from glioma tissue, nonneoplastic brain tissue, or PBMCs (not recorded which). The receptor source for this set is a human donor with low-grade glioma or glioblastoma, undergoing nonglioma brain surgery, or in good health (not recorded which).

There are many counts of this clonotype. V usage is TRBV7-9 and J usage is TRBJ2-7; a weak D match, TRBD1 (5 bases). The germline V gene encodes CDR1 SEHNR and CDR2 FQNEAQ (reference sequence). The CDR3 spans 19 residues. Trimming took off 1 base at V and 0 bases at J, with 22 bases between the two ends. The CDR3 region has the DNA TGTGCCAGCAGCTTAGTACGGCTTCTGGGGCCGGCAAGCTCCTACGAGCAGTACTTC. Its translation: CASSLVRLLGPASSYEQYF.

The chain recombines TRBV29-1 with TRBJ1-1, with D unclear. Looked up from germline, CDR1 is SQVTM and CDR2 is ANQGSEA. The CDR3 consists of 11 residues. V lost 6 bases and J 5 bases, leaving 10 bases between the germline ends. CDR3 DNA sequence: TGCAGCGTCATGCAGAAAACTGAAGCTTTCTTT. This codes for CSVMQKTEAFF.

The chain links TRBV5-1 to TRBJ2-2; unclear D gene. CDR1 SGHRS and CDR2 YFSETQ come from the germline V gene. The CDR3 loop spans 14 amino acids. V lost 3 bases and J 4 bases, leaving 10 bases between the germline ends. The CDR3 loop reads CASSSGPTTGELFF. The CDR3 nucleotides are TGCGCCAGCAGCTCGGGTCCGACCACCGGGGAGCTGTTTTTT.

By frequency in the sample, this clonotype is medium-sized. The chain carries TRBV27 and TRBJ1-1; the D is unclear. The CDR3 totals 13 residues. The germline V gene has CDR1 MNHEY and CDR2 SMNVEV (reference sequence). V lost 3 bases and J 3 bases, leaving 8 bases between the germline ends. The CDR3 DNA sequence: TGTGCCAGCAGTTTGGGTAGGCACACTGAAGCTTTCTTT. Its protein product is CASSLGRHTEAFF.

This sequence joins TRBV12-3 or TRBV12-4 and TRBJ1-2; 10 bases line up with TRBD1. J lost 6 bases, V lost 3 bases, and 7 bases had no gene match. There are 15 residues in the CDR3. The CDR3 DNA reads TGTGCCAGCAGTTTTACCGCCGGGACAGGGGATGGCTACACCTTC. It encodes CASSFTAGTGDGYTF.

V usage is TRBV7-9 and J usage is TRBJ1-1; no reliable D call. The V end lost 2 bases, the J end lost 5 bases, and 3 bases lay between the germline ends. From germline, CDR1 is SEHNR and CDR2 FQNEAQ (reference sequence). This CDR3 has 11 amino acids. The CDR3 DNA follows: TGTGCCAGCAGCTTATGGACTGAAGCTTTCTTT. Its protein product is CASSLWTEAFF.

Points on this clonotype: An end of the junction differs from the germline gene, which may be a read error. V is TRBV28 and J is TRBJ2-1; D is perhaps TRBD2 (6 bases). Germline V gene lookup returns CDR1 MDHEN and CDR2 SYDVKM. The CDR3 sequence is 13 residues long. The CDR3 DNA is TGTGCCAGCATAACTGGAGGGTACAATGAGCATTTCTTC. As protein: CASITGGYNEHFF.

This clonotype showed up many times. The chain is built from TRBV20-1 and TRBJ1-6, with D uncertain. Trimming removed 1 base from V and 9 bases from J, with 10 bases in between. Germline CDR1 DFQATT, CDR2 SNEGSKA (reference sequence). This CDR3 has 13 residues. The CDR3 sequence is CSARVQLASPLHF. CDR3 DNA: TGCAGTGCTAGAGTGCAGCTAGCTTCACCCCTCCACTTT.